This T cell receptor (beta chain) was obtained from a study of cytomegalovirus exposure and HLA in healthy donors. Primers included in the PCR were 60 Vbeta and 13 Jbeta primers. The assay was immunoSEQ multiplex PCR, and TCRdb's table has in-frame clones only and misses some. The table shows around 99,000 clones, with around 77% occurring only once. This CDR3 region has 17 residues. The V gene's germline CDR1 is LNHDA and CDR2 SQIVND (reference sequence). Trimming left V 5 bases short and J 5 bases short, with 21 bases between. The sequencing sample was made of PBMCs. The clonotype was recovered from a man aged 50 to 60 in good health and CMV-seropositive. The rearrangement links TRBV19 to TRBJ1-4, with no clear D. CDR3 in amino acids: CASSDGEDLGANEKLFF. The CDR3 nucleotides are TGTGCCAGTAGTGATGGGGAGGATCTTGGTGCCAATGAAAAACTGTTTTTT.